These 6 T cell receptor beta chains share one sample of origin, sequenced in a study of identical twins. TCRdb re-analysed the 5' RACE reads in MiXCR, keeping a single row per CDR3 protein. Among 350,000 to 400,000 distinct CDR3 sequences, approximately 10% were seen once, and the ten largest hold roughly 8.7%. Sample: naive T cells sorted from blood. All receptors derive from a woman in her fifties or sixties in good health.

The CDR3 region has the DNA TGTGCCACACAGGGGGACCCGGATAGGACCCAGTACTTC. This sequence encodes CATQGDPDRTQYF. The V gene is TRBV10-3, the J gene TRBJ2-5; 8 bases map to TRBD1. CDR1 and CDR2 (germline): ENHRY, SYGVKD. The CDR3 covers 13 residues. The junction had 11 bases not matched to a gene; V was cut back by 10 bases and J by 7 bases.

This clonotype was counted between two and nine times. This sequence joins TRBV20-1 and TRBJ2-7; perhaps TRBD2 as D (6 bases). Between the trimmed V and J ends, which lost 1 base and 2 bases, there was a span of 12 bases. Per the germline V gene, CDR1 is DFQATT and CDR2 is SNEGSKA (reference sequence). The CDR3 is 14 amino acids. The CDR3 reads CSARGRAGPYEQYV. The CDR3 DNA is TGCAGTGCTAGAGGGAGGGCAGGGCCCTACGAGCAGTACGTC.

This rearrangement joins TRBV7-8 to TRBJ2-7; 9 nucleotides align to TRBD2. The CDR3 is made up of 13 amino acids. J gave up 6 bases and V 5 bases, and 5 bases lay outside the gene matches. Germline V gene sequence: CDR1 SGHVS, CDR2 FQNEAQ. The DNA of the CDR3 is TGTGCCAGCAGCCAGCTAGCGGGGCTCGAGCAGTACTTC. Protein: CASSQLAGLEQYF.

The chain combines TRBV12-3 or TRBV12-4 with TRBJ2-5; TRBD1 agrees at 8 bases. This CDR3 region has 13 residues. The J segment lost 4 bases and the V segment lost 6 bases, leaving 4 bases of the junction unmatched. Written as DNA, the CDR3 is TGTGCCAGCAGATTGACAGGGGTAGAGACCCAGTACTTC. Its protein is CASRLTGVETQYF.

In this sample, this clonotype turned up a few times. The gene calls are TRBV6-4 and TRBJ2-1; D might be TRBD2 (5 bases). The CDR3 is 13 residues long. Germline V CDR1 and CDR2: MRHNA, SNTAGT. Trimming removed 0 bases from V and 7 bases from J, with 7 bases in between. CDR3 sequence: CASSDSWRNEQFF. For the CDR3, the DNA is TGTGCCAGCAGTGACTCATGGAGGAATGAGCAGTTCTTC.

This clonotype has a handful of counts. The chain carries TRBV20-1 and TRBJ1-6; 10 bases line up with TRBD1. V lost 5 bases and J lost 7; bases outside the gene matches: 8. The CDR3 has 15 residues. Germline V gene lookup returns CDR1 DFQATT and CDR2 SNEGSKA (reference sequence). The DNA for the CDR3 is TGCAGTGCTCCAACCGGGACAGGGGTCAATTCACCCCTCCACTTT. Its translation is CSAPTGTGVNSPLHF.